Sequencing of this TCR beta chain was carried out in a study of shared clonotypes between healthy human individuals. Study-wide results and caveats: Relative to memory subsets, naive subsets generally showed larger estimated richness.

Looked up from germline, CDR1 is SGHKS and CDR2 is YYEKEE (reference sequence). Trimming cost V 2 bases and J 3 bases, with 10 bases left between them. This CDR3 contains 14 residues. All of the donors resided in Nashville, Tennessee, and each was a Caucasian adult. Researchers partitioned CD4+ cells into CD45RA+ naive and CD45RA-negative memory subsets. Per the study methods: Filtering was not the same, since immunoSEQ gave junction-only sequences without quality scores. Clones were read by immunoSEQ multiplex PCR, and TCRdb kept only the in-frame ones, dropping some. V, J and clone size are taken as reported in that table, and D and trimming were inferred from the DNA itself. The sample consists of roughly 2,500,000 clones, roughly 93% of them appearing once. On this clone: Its target is unknown.

The TCR was taken from a man between 18 and 35 years old in good health. Some clones in this sample may be carry-over from other donors' samples. The sample taken for sequencing was naive CD4+ T cells from PBMCs. The subset here: CD45RA+ positively selected. V usage is TRBV5-5 and J usage is TRBJ2-3; TRBD1 is a possible D gene (6 bases). This CDR3 is CASSLTRGTDTQYF. In DNA form, the CDR3 reads TGTGCCAGCAGCTTAACCAGGGGTACAGATACGCAGTATTTT.